Included here is one T cell receptor (beta chain) sequence, with context. Its cognate antigen is unknown. The entry originates in a study of shared clonotypes between healthy human individuals. Overall study results and limits: Tissue TCR repertoires likely differ from these blood-only repertoires.

Per germline, CDR1 SGHRS and CDR2 YFSETQ. This CDR3 spans 15 amino acids. The V end lost 3 bases, the J end lost 0 bases, and 13 bases lay between the germline ends. It was CD45RO-negative cells, positively selected for CCR7, that made up naive CD8 cells, with terminally differentiated effector memory CD45RA+ cells excluded. Every immunoSEQ plate was one replicate of a subset's evenly spread DNA. Some clones are missing from TCRdb's copy, which holds only in-frame ones; the method was immunoSEQ multiplex PCR. Of roughly 2.1 million clones listed, roughly 91% are singletons. The chain couples TRBV5-1 to TRBJ2-7; D unresolved. This receptor was obtained from a young man in good health. Some clones in this sample may be carry-over from other donors' samples. The material sequenced was naive CD8+ T cells from PBMCs. CDR3 sequence reads: CASSSLSQRSYEQYF. The DNA for the CDR3 is TGCGCCAGCAGCTCCCTGTCCCAGCGCTCCTACGAGCAGTACTTC.